In its sample, the clone carrying this T cell receptor beta chain was seen a few times. The V and J ends lost 5 bases and 4 bases respectively, with 10 bases between them. CDR3 size: 13 residues. Germline loops: CDR1 MDHEN, CDR2 SYDVKM. Of the isolated RNA, all was reverse transcribed, and so the sequenced material was expressed TCRB transcripts. The protocol was immunoSEQ multiplex PCR, while the TCRdb copy is restricted to in-frame clones and leaves out a portion. Of a few hundred thousand clones in the sample, around 19% were seen once. The data are from a study of beta chain features in type 1 diabetes.

The sequence was obtained from a woman aged 18-30 years in good health. The rearrangement links TRBV28 to TRBJ2-3; a possible D gene is TRBD2 (5 bases). Sequenced: naive CD4+ T cells from blood. Here the CDR3 DNA reads TGTGCCAGCAGTCTGACTACCTCAGATACGCAGTATTTT. Protein: CASSLTTSDTQYF.